These T cell receptor beta chains were read from a single sample in a study of early T cells in non-severe SARS-CoV-2 infection. TCRdb analysed the 5' RACE reads with MiXCR anew, one entry per CDR3 protein. The sample includes around 80,000 distinct CDR3 sequences, around 14% of them seen just once. Sequencing was carried out using whole blood. These receptors originate from an adult who was a healthcare worker with PCR-confirmed SARS-CoV-2 infection or an uninfected control (not recorded which). Each CDR3 is given with its conserved first and last residue. D genes are given only for firm matches. Size tells how often a clone was seen (once, few, many) or the class of an expanded clone, and some rows leave it out.

CDR3 DNA	CDR3 protein	V gene	D gene	J gene	clone size
TGTGCCAGCAGCTTATACCAGGGTGTTAACTATGGCTACACCTTC	CASSLYQGVNYGYTF	TRBV7-3	-	TRBJ1-2	-
TGTGCCAGCAGTCTCCGTAGCTACGAGCAGTACTTC	CASSLRSYEQYF	TRBV28	-	TRBJ2-7	many
TGTGCCAGCAGCTCGTCCGGGGTCACTGAAGCTTTCTTT	CASSSSGVTEAFF	TRBV7-9	-	TRBJ1-1	many
TGTGCCAGCAAGAGACCGAACACTGAAGCTTTCTTT	CASKRPNTEAFF	TRBV6-5	-	TRBJ1-1	-
TGCGCCAGCAGCGAAGACGTAAATGAAAAACTGTTTTTT	CASSEDVNEKLFF	TRBV5-1	-	TRBJ1-4	-
TGCAGCGCAACGAGGGTAAACACTGAAGCTTTCTTT	CSATRVNTEAFF	TRBV29-1	-	TRBJ1-1	few
TGTGCCAGCAGCCAAGATCAGAACACTGAAGCTTTCTTT	CASSQDQNTEAFF	TRBV7-6	-	TRBJ1-1	-
TGCAGCGTTGAGGGCAGGGGAGCCGGCGACTATGGCTACACCTTC	CSVEGRGAGDYGYTF	TRBV29-1	-	TRBJ1-2	few
TGCAGCGTTGATGGCCAGGGAAACACCGGGGAGCTGTTTTTT	CSVDGQGNTGELFF	TRBV29-1	-	TRBJ2-2	-
TGTGCCAGCAGTTCAAGGACTAGCGGTACCTACGAGCAGTACTTC	CASSSRTSGTYEQYF	TRBV12-3/TRBV12-4	TRBD2	TRBJ2-7	few
TGTGCCAGCACACCCGCGGGGGTTGAAGCTTTCTTT	CASTPAGVEAFF	TRBV12-3/TRBV12-4	-	TRBJ1-1	-
TGTGCCAGCAGTCGCGAGCGGGGGATGAACACTGAAGCTTTCTTT	CASSRERGMNTEAFF	TRBV6-1	-	TRBJ1-1	few
TGTGCCAGCAGCCTTAATGTCCCCCCGACTAGGAATGAGCAGTTCTTC	CASSLNVPPTRNEQFF	TRBV27	-	TRBJ2-1	-
TGTGCCATCAGCTCCCTGGAAGGGACTGAAGCTTTCTTT	CAISSLEGTEAFF	TRBV10-3	-	TRBJ1-1	many
TGCAGCGTTGGTCTTACAATAGACTCCATATATTTT	CSVGLTIDSIYF	TRBV29-1	-	TRBJ1-3	few
TGTGCCAGCAGCCGACTAGCGGGGGCCCTCAATGAGCAGTTCTTC	CASSRLAGALNEQFF	TRBV11-2	TRBD2	TRBJ2-1	few
TGTGCCAGCAGCTTAGAAGGGAATTCACCCCTCCACTTT	CASSLEGNSPLHF	TRBV7-9	-	TRBJ1-6	-
TGTGCCAGCAGGCTCAGCGGGAAAGAGACCCAGTACTTC	CASRLSGKETQYF	TRBV28	TRBD2	TRBJ2-5	-
TGTGCCACCAGCAGCGCCGGAAGCACAGATACGCAGTATTTT	CATSSAGSTDTQYF	TRBV15	-	TRBJ2-3	few
TGTGCCAGCAGTTTCCAGTCCCCCTCCTACGAGCAGTACTTC	CASSFQSPSYEQYF	TRBV28	-	TRBJ2-7	few
TGTGCCAGCAGCTTAATGGGCGAGCAGTACTTC	CASSLMGEQYF	TRBV7-9	-	TRBJ2-7	-
TGTGCCAGCAGCCAGATATGGTCCTACGAGCAGTACTTC	CASSQIWSYEQYF	TRBV7-8	-	TRBJ2-7	many
TGTGCCAGCAGTGAATATAAGGCCCAAGGAGCTTTCTTT	CASSEYKAQGAFF	TRBV25-1	-	TRBJ1-1	many
TGTGCTAGCAGCCCCTCCGGGACGGCGTTGGTGAGCGGGGAGCTGTTTTTT	CASSPSGTALVSGELFF	TRBV7-7	-	TRBJ2-2	-
TGTGCCAGCAGTTCGGAGGGAAGGGGAACCGGGGAGCTGTTTTTT	CASSSEGRGTGELFF	TRBV6-2/TRBV6-3	-	TRBJ2-2	few
TGTGCCAGCAGTCCCTTACTCAGTACTGGGAGCAATCAGCCCCAGCATTTT	CASSPLLSTGSNQPQHF	TRBV12-3/TRBV12-4	-	TRBJ1-5	few
TGTGCCAGCAGTGCCCAGGAACGGGTCACGGAGACCCAGTACTTC	CASSAQERVTETQYF	TRBV6-1	-	TRBJ2-5	-
TGTGCCACCAGCAGAGATGGGCAGCCACAAGAGACCCAGTACTTC	CATSRDGQPQETQYF	TRBV15	-	TRBJ2-5	-
TGCGCCAGCAGCTTGGCCACGGACAGGGGTAACTATGGCTACACCTTC	CASSLATDRGNYGYTF	TRBV5-1	TRBD1	TRBJ1-2	many
TGTGCCAGCAGTCCTCGAGAGGGGGCCTCTCTGAACACTGAAGCTTTCTTT	CASSPREGASLNTEAFF	TRBV12-3/TRBV12-4	TRBD1	TRBJ1-1	few
TGTGCCAGCAGTCCAACCAACACCTACGAGCAGTACTTC	CASSPTNTYEQYF	TRBV28	-	TRBJ2-7	many
TGTGCCAGCAGTATGGAGGCATCTGGAAACACCATATATTTT	CASSMEASGNTIYF	TRBV12-3/TRBV12-4	-	TRBJ1-3	few
TGTGCCAGCAGTTTGGGCCAAAAGCAGTACTTC	CASSLGQKQYF	TRBV28	-	TRBJ2-7	-
TGTGCCAGCAGCGCCGGACAGGGGCCTATGGAGCAGTACTTC	CASSAGQGPMEQYF	TRBV7-6	TRBD1	TRBJ2-7	many
TGTGCCAGCTGCTCCAGGCGCTCCTACGAGCAGTACTTC	CASCSRRSYEQYF	TRBV28	-	TRBJ2-7	many
TGTGCCAGCAGTTCTTGGCGCACCGTGGGGCGAGAGACCCAGTACTTC	CASSSWRTVGRETQYF	TRBV28	-	TRBJ2-5	-
TGTGCCAGCAGTGGACTAGCGGGAGCTCGCGGGGAGCTGTTTTTT	CASSGLAGARGELFF	TRBV2	TRBD2	TRBJ2-2	few
TGTGCCAGCAGCTCCAGACTAGCGGGAGGGCCTCGATCAAGCACAGATACGCAGTATTTT	CASSSRLAGGPRSSTDTQYF	TRBV11-2	TRBD2	TRBJ2-3	-
TGCGCCAGCAGCTTGGGTCCCGGGCCAGGGGAAGAGACCCAGTACTTC	CASSLGPGPGEETQYF	TRBV5-1	-	TRBJ2-5	-
TGCAGTGCTAGAACTGGCCCTAACATTCAGTACTTC	CSARTGPNIQYF	TRBV20-1	-	TRBJ2-4	few
TGCAGTGCAACGAATAGACCCTATGGCTACACCTTC	CSATNRPYGYTF	TRBV20-1	-	TRBJ1-2	many
TGTGCCAGCAGCTTAGAAGCGGGGGGGTTCAATGAGCAGTTCTTC	CASSLEAGGFNEQFF	TRBV11-2	TRBD2	TRBJ2-1	many
TGCAGTGCCCAGGGACAAGAGACCCAGTACTTC	CSAQGQETQYF	TRBV20-1	-	TRBJ2-5	-
TGTGCCAGCAGCTTAAACAAGGGGGAAGTAGCTTTCTTT	CASSLNKGEVAFF	TRBV7-2	-	TRBJ1-1	few
TGTGCCAGCAGCTATTCTTTCGCCCCCCCAGCATGGGAGCAGTACTTC	CASSYSFAPPAWEQYF	TRBV6-5	-	TRBJ2-7	few
TGCAGTGCTAGAGATGAGGGAGATACGCAGTATTTT	CSARDEGDTQYF	TRBV20-1	-	TRBJ2-3	many
TGTGCGAGCTCACCACCGGGCGGAGAAGAGACCCAGTACTTC	CASSPPGGEETQYF	TRBV18	-	TRBJ2-5	-
TGTGCCAGCAGTTACTCAGGCGTCAGGCGGGAGACCCAGTACTTC	CASSYSGVRRETQYF	TRBV6-5	-	TRBJ2-5	-
TGCAGTGCTAGGAACCCTGCCAGGGAAGTGCACAATGAGCAGTTCTTC	CSARNPAREVHNEQFF	TRBV20-1	-	TRBJ2-1	few
TGTGCCAGCAGTTACGAGTTATTCCTAGCGGGCTGCTCCTACAATGAGCAGTTCTTC	CASSYELFLAGCSYNEQFF	TRBV6-5	TRBD2	TRBJ2-1	many
TGTGCCAGCAGCGGAGGGGACAGCCGAGAGCAGTACTTC	CASSGGDSREQYF	TRBV9	TRBD1	TRBJ2-7	-
TGTGCCAGCAGCCAAGACAGGGCGGGTGAGCAGTACTTC	CASSQDRAGEQYF	TRBV4-2	-	TRBJ2-7	few
TGCGCCAGCGGACGGGACAGCCAGTCCAACTCTGGAAACACCATATATTTT	CASGRDSQSNSGNTIYF	TRBV5-1	TRBD1	TRBJ1-3	many
TGCGCCAGCAGCCGACAGGGCCTGAGCACTGAAGCTTTCTTT	CASSRQGLSTEAFF	TRBV5-1	TRBD1	TRBJ1-1	few
TGTGCCAGCAGCTTTCTGGGAGCGAGGGCAGGGACCGAGGCAGAGACCCAGTACTTC	CASSFLGARAGTEAETQYF	TRBV11-2	-	TRBJ2-5	-
TGTGCCAGCAGTTACAGCCCGTTGGGATCGGGCACAGATACGCAGTATTTT	CASSYSPLGSGTDTQYF	TRBV6-5	-	TRBJ2-3	-
TGTGCCAGCAGCCAAGTAGCTACCAACTACGAGCGGTACTTC	CASSQVATNYERYF	TRBV3-1	-	TRBJ2-7	-
TGTGCCAGCAGCCGGGACAGGGGGTCCTACAATGAGCAGTTCTTC	CASSRDRGSYNEQFF	TRBV7-6	TRBD1	TRBJ2-1	many